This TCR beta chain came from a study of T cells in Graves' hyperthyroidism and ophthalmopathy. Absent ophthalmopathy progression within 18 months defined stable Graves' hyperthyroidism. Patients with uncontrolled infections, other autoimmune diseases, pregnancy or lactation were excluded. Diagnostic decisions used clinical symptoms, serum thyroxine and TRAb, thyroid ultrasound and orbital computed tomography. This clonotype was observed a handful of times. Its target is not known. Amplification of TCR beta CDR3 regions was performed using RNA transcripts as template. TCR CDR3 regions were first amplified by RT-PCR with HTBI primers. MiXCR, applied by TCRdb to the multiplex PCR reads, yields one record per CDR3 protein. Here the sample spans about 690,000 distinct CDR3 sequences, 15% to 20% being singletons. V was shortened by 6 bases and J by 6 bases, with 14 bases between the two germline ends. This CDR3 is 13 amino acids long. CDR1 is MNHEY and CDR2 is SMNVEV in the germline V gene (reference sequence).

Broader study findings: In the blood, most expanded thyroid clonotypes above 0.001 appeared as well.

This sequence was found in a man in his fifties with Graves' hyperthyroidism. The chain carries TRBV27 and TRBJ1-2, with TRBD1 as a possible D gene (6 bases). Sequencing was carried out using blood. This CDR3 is CASRAWTDDGYTF. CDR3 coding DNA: TGTGCCAGCAGGGCCTGGACAGACGATGGCTACACCTTC.